The 19 T cell receptor beta chains presented below share a single source sample, sequenced in a study of T cell responses to AZD1222 COVID-19 vaccine. Data came from immunoSEQ multiplex PCR; TCRdb stores just in-frame clones and leaves some out. The data hold approximately 150,000 clones, with about 92% observed a single time. This specimen was peripheral blood, taken on day 0 of AZD1222 vaccination. The receptors were sampled from an adult in good health.

The chain has TRBV20-1 and TRBJ1-1; no clear D. CDR1 is DFQATT and CDR2 is SNEGSKA in the germline V gene (reference sequence). The V end was cut by 5 bases, the J end by 8 bases, with 9 bases between. The length of the CDR3 is 10 residues. CDR3 nucleotides: TGCAGTGCTCCCGGGAGCGAAGCTTTCTTT. As protein: CSAPGSEAFF.

The chain recombines TRBV7-3 with TRBJ2-7; 7 bases are shared with TRBD1. The germline V gene has CDR1 SGHTA and CDR2 FQGTGA. The V and J ends lost 6 bases and 4 bases, in that order; junction bases with no gene match: 6. This CDR3 contains 13 residues. The CDR3 spells CASSQGQRYEQYF. CDR3 nucleotides: TGTGCCAGCAGTCAGGGACAGAGATACGAGCAGTACTTC.

The chain links TRBV27 to TRBJ2-7, with D perhaps matching TRBD2 (6 bases). Germline V gives CDR1 MNHEY, CDR2 SMNVEV (reference sequence). This CDR3 is 13 amino acids long. Trimming cost V 8 bases and J 0 bases, with 11 bases left between them. Written as DNA, the CDR3 is TGTGCCAGCGGAACTAGCCTCTCCTACGAGCAGTACTTC. Translation gives CASGTSLSYEQYF.

This clone showed up just once. V and J are TRBV7-9 and TRBJ1-6; D gene uncertain. Trimming took off 1 base at V and 4 bases at J, with 5 bases between the two ends. CDR3 size: 14 residues. Germline CDR1 and CDR2: SEHNR and FQNEAQ (reference sequence). CDR3 DNA: TGTGCCAGCAGCTTAGGCGGGTATAATTCACCCCTCCACTTT. Residues: CASSLGGYNSPLHF.

The chain couples TRBV5-1 to TRBJ2-1, with TRBD2 identical over 13 bases. The junction had 8 bases not matched to a gene; V was cut back by 0 bases and J by 8 bases. In germline, CDR1 is SGHRS, CDR2 YFSETQ. CDR3 length: 17 residues. CDR3 sequence reads: CASSLGGLAGAGDEQFF. The CDR3 region has the DNA TGCGCCAGCAGCTTGGGAGGACTAGCGGGAGCTGGGGATGAGCAGTTCTTC.

V is TRBV7-9 and J is TRBJ1-6; 9 bases are a match to TRBD1. The germline V gene has CDR1 SEHNR and CDR2 FQNEAQ (reference sequence). The J segment lost 10 bases and the V segment lost 5 bases, leaving 9 bases of the junction unmatched. The CDR3 length is 15 residues. In DNA form, the CDR3 reads TGTGCCAGCAGCCCCACCGGGACAGGGAGCTCACCCCTCCACTTT. This encodes CASSPTGTGSSPLHF.

The rearrangement uses TRBV7-2 and TRBJ2-5, with 9 bases fitting TRBD1. Per germline, CDR1 SGHTA and CDR2 FQGNSA. V was clipped by 5 bases and J by 2 bases; unmatched bases: 9. The CDR3 contains 16 residues. CDR3 protein: CASSISGTGRQETQYF. CDR3 bases: TGTGCCAGCAGCATCTCCGGGACAGGGCGGCAAGAGACCCAGTACTTC.

The V call is TRBV5-1, the J call TRBJ1-2, with 10 bases aligning to TRBD1. V lost 1 base to trimming and J lost 6 bases; unmatched junction nucleotides: 6. CDR1 and CDR2 from the germline V gene are SGHRS and YFSETQ. This CDR3 contains 15 residues. This CDR3 is CASSLFGGTGDGYTF. DNA of the CDR3: TGCGCCAGCAGCTTGTTCGGGGGGACAGGGGATGGCTACACCTTC.

The chain is built from TRBV14 and TRBJ2-2; 8 nucleotides match TRBD1. The junction had 11 bases not matched to a gene; V was cut back by 0 bases and J by 5 bases. From germline, CDR1 is SGHDN and CDR2 FVKESK. The length of the CDR3 is 18 residues. Here the CDR3 reads CASSQDFARGLSTGELFF. Here the CDR3 DNA reads TGTGCCAGCAGCCAAGACTTTGCCAGGGGGCTGAGTACCGGGGAGCTGTTTTTT.

A single count supports this clone. V is TRBV30 and J is TRBJ1-5; D gene ambiguous. Per the germline V gene, CDR1 is GTSNPN and CDR2 is SVGIG (reference sequence). V lost 5 bases and J 0 bases, leaving 8 bases between the germline ends. The CDR3 length is 13 residues. The CDR3, as DNA: TGTGCCTGGGCCAGAGATAGCAATCAGCCCCAGCATTTT. Protein: CAWARDSNQPQHF.

J is TRBJ2-7 and V is TRBV18; TRBD2 matches at 14 bases. The J segment lost 2 bases and the V segment lost 2 bases, leaving 2 bases of the junction unmatched. This CDR3 contains 16 residues. Germline assignment: CDR1 KGHSH and CDR2 LQKENI. The CDR3 sequence: CASSPGLAGGTYEQYF. The CDR3 DNA reads TGTGCCAGCTCACCAGGACTAGCGGGAGGTACCTACGAGCAGTACTTC. Variable domain in full (rest from reference TRBV18 and TRBJ2-7): NAGVMQNPRHLVRRRGQEARLRCSPMKGHSHVYWYRQLPEEGLKFMVYLQKENIIDESGMPKERFSAEFPKEGPSILRIQQVVRGDSAAYFCASSPGLAGGTYEQYFGPGTRLTVT.

This chain uses TRBV5-8 with TRBJ1-1; TRBD1 matches at 11 bases. The V gene's germline CDR1 is SGHTS and CDR2 YDEGEE. Trimming removed 5 bases from V and 5 bases from J; junction bases left unmatched: 5. CDR3 length: 14 residues. The chain's CDR3 is CASRGQGARTEAFF. In DNA, the CDR3 is TGTGCCAGCAGAGGACAGGGGGCTCGAACTGAAGCTTTCTTT. The variable domain in full, with the rest retrieved from reference TRBV5-8 and TRBJ1-1, is EAGVTQSPTHLIKTRGQQATLRCSPISGHTSVYWYQQALGLGLQFLLWYDEGEERNRGNFPPRFSGRQFPNYSSELNVNALELEDSALYLCASRGQGARTEAFFGQGTRLTVV.

This rearrangement joins TRBV10-3 to TRBJ2-3, with 10 bases matching TRBD2. V shed 2 bases, J shed 1 base, and the junction held 0 bases outside the gene matches. Per the germline V gene, CDR1 is ENHRY and CDR2 is SYGVKD. This CDR3 has 15 amino acids. CDR3 protein: CAISEGTSGTDTQYF. The CDR3 DNA is TGTGCCATCAGTGAGGGGACTAGCGGCACAGATACGCAGTATTTT.

The chain carries TRBV14 and TRBJ1-2, with a possible D match to TRBD1 (5 bases). Trimming removed 3 bases at V and 4 bases at J, with 6 bases between. Germline V gene lookup returns CDR1 SGHDN and CDR2 FVKESK. The length of the CDR3 is 12 residues. CDR3 sequence: CASSQQGYGYTF. DNA of the CDR3: TGTGCCAGCAGCCAGCAGGGCTATGGCTACACCTTC. Full variable domain (outside the CDR3, taken from reference TRBV14 and TRBJ1-2): EAGVTQFPSHSVIEKGQTVTLRCDPISGHDNLYWYRRVMGKEIKFLLHFVKESKQDESGMPNNRFLAERTGGTYSTLKVQPAELEDSGVYFCASSQQGYGYTFGSGTRLTVV.

The genes are TRBV29-1 and TRBJ1-2; 8 nucleotides line up with TRBD1. With 7 bases clipped from V and 4 bases from J, the junction kept 2 bases outside the gene matches. The CDR3 consists of 11 residues. CDR1 and CDR2 from the germline V gene are SQVTM and ANQGSEA. CDR3 protein: CSGTGGYGYTF. DNA of the CDR3: TGCAGCGGTACAGGGGGCTATGGCTACACCTTC.

The chain is built from TRBV7-8 and TRBJ2-5; D may match TRBD1 or TRBD2 (5 bases each). The V and J ends lost 5 bases and 3 bases respectively, with 22 bases between them. This CDR3 has 17 residues. CDR1 and CDR2 (germline): SGHVS, FQNEAQ. CDR3 DNA: TGTGCCAGCAGCCAATCTCTCGGGACGCACTTGGAAGAGACCCAGTACTTC. This translates into CASSQSLGTHLEETQYF.

This clone occurred once. This sequence joins TRBV2 and TRBJ2-3; TRBD2 agrees at 12 bases. Germline V gene data show CDR1 as SNHLY and CDR2 as FYNNEI. J gave up 2 bases and V 6 bases, and 6 bases lay outside the gene matches. The CDR3 has 16 amino acids. CDR3 DNA sequence: TGTGCCAGCAGGAGGACTAGCGGGGTTTTCACAGATACGCAGTATTTT. It yields the protein CASRRTSGVFTDTQYF.

The rearrangement uses TRBV10-3 and TRBJ1-6; maybe TRBD1 (5 bases). This CDR3 comprises 14 residues. Trimming took off 3 bases at V and 8 bases at J, with 11 bases between the two ends. Germline V lookup: CDR1 ENHRY, CDR2 SYGVKD. The CDR3 DNA reads TGTGCCATCAGTGATCGGGGGTCGGATTCACCCCTCCACTTT. Residues: CAISDRGSDSPLHF.

The genes are TRBV11-2 and TRBJ1-1; possibly TRBD1 for D (5 bases). Per the germline V gene, CDR1 is SGHAT and CDR2 is FQNNGV. This CDR3 contains 17 residues. Trimming removed 1 base at V and 0 bases at J, with 15 bases between. The CDR3 region is CASSLVRVRRVNTEAFF. CDR3 nucleotide sequence: TGTGCCAGCAGCTTAGTGAGAGTTCGCAGGGTGAACACTGAAGCTTTCTTT.